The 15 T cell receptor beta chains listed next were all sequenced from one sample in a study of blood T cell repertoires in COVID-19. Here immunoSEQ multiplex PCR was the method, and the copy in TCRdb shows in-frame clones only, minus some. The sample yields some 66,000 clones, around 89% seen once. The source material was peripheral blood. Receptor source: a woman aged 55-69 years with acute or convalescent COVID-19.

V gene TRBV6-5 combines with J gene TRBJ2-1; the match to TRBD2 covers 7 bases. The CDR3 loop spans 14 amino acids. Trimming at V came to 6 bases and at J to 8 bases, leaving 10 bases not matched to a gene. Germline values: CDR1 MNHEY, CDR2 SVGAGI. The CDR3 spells CASRGRGSGDEQFF. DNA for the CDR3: TGTGCCAGCAGGGGGCGGGGGAGTGGCGATGAGCAGTTCTTC.

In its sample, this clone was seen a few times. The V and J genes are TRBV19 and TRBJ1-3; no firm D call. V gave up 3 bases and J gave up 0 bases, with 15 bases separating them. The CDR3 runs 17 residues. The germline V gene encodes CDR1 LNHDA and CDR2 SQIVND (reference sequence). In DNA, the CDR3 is TGTGCCAGTAGTATTAGAGAGAACGCGTACTCTGGAAACACCATATATTTT. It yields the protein CASSIRENAYSGNTIYF. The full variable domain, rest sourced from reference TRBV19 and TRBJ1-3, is DGGITQSPKYLFRKEGQNVTLSCEQNLNHDAMYWYRQDPGQGLRLIYYSQIVNDFQKGDIAEGYSVSREKKESFPLTVTSAQKNPTAFYLCASSIRENAYSGNTIYFGEGSWLTVV.

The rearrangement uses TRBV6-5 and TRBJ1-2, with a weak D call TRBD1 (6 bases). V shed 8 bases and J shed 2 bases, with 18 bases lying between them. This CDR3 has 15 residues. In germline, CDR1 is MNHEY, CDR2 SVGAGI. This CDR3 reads CASSGRQEGNYGYTF. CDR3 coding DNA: TGTGCCAGCTCTGGGAGACAGGAAGGAAACTATGGCTACACCTTC.

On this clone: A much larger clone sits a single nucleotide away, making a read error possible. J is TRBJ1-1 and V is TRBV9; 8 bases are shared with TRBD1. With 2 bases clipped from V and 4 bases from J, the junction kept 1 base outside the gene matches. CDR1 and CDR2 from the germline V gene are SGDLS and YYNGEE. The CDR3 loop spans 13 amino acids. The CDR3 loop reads CASSVTGGTEAFF. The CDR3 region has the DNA TGTGCCAGCAGCGTCACAGGGGGCACTGAAGCTTTCTTT.

The CDR3 sequence: CASSTRAEARPDTQYF. CDR3 DNA sequence: TGTGCCAGCAGCACCAGGGCCGAAGCGAGGCCGGATACGCAGTATTTT. This chain links TRBV5-5 with TRBJ2-3; the D gene is possibly TRBD1 (5 bases). The CDR3 has 16 residues. The germline V gene encodes CDR1 SGHKS and CDR2 YYEKEE (reference sequence). The germline V and J ends were trimmed by 4 bases and 6 bases, with 21 bases remaining between them.

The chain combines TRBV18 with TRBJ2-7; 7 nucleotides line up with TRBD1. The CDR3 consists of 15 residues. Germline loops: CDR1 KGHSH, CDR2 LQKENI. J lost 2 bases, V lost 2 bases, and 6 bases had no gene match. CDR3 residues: CASSPETGNAYEQYV. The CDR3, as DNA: TGTGCCAGCTCACCAGAGACAGGGAATGCCTACGAGCAGTACGTC.

CDR3 region: CASSLSPTGESEQFF. The CDR3 nucleotides are TGTGCCAGCAGTTTATCGCCAACAGGGGAATCTGAGCAGTTCTTC. The chain employs TRBV27 and TRBJ2-1; 7 bases align to TRBD1. Germline trimming cut 0 bases from V and 9 bases from J; bases unmatched to any gene: 8. The CDR3 contains 15 residues. Germline CDR1 reads MNHEY; CDR2 reads SMNVEV (reference sequence).

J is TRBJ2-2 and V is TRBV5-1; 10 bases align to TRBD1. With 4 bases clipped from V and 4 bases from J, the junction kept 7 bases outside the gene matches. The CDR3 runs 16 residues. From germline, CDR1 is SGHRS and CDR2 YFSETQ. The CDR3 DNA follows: TGCGCCAGCAGCCCCCGGGACAGGGGAAGCACCGGGGAGCTGTTTTTT. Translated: CASSPRDRGSTGELFF.

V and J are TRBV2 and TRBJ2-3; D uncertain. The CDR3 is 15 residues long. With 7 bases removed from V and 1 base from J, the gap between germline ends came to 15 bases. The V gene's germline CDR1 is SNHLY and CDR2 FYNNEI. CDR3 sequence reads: CASNLQGARTDTQYF. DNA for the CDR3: TGTGCCAGCAACCTCCAAGGAGCCCGCACAGATACGCAGTATTTT.

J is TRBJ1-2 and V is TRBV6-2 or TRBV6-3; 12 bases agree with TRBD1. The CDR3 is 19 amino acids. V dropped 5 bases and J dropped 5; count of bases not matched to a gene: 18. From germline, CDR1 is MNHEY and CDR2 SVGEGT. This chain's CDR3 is CASSPRPRDRGLGNYGYTF. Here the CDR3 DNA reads TGTGCCAGCAGTCCCCGGCCCCGGGACAGGGGGCTGGGGAATTATGGCTACACCTTC.

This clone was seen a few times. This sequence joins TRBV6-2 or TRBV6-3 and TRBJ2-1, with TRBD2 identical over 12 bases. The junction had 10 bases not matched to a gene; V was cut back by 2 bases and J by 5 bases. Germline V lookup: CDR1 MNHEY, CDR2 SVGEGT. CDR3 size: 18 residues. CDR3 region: CASSYRGLAGRRDNEQFF. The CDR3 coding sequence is TGTGCCAGCAGTTACCGGGGACTAGCGGGCCGTCGCGACAATGAGCAGTTCTTC.

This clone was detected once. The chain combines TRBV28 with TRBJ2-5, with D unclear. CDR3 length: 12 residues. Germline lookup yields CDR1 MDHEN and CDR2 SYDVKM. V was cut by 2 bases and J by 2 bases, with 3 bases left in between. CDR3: CASSLRQETQYF. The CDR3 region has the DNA TGTGCCAGCAGTTTACGTCAAGAGACCCAGTACTTC.

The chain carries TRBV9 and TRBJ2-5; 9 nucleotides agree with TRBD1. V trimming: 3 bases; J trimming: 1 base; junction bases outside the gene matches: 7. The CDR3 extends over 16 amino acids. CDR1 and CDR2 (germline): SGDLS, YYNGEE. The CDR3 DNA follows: TGTGCCAGCAGCGCCCGGGACAGGGCCGCCCAAGAGACCCAGTACTTC. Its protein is CASSARDRAAQETQYF.

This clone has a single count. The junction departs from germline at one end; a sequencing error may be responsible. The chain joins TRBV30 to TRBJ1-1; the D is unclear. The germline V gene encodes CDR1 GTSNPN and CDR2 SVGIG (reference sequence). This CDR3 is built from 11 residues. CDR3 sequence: CAWSPTSGLYF. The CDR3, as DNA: TGTGCCTGGAGTCCAACCTCGGGTCTGTACTTT. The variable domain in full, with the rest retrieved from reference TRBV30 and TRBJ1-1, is SQTIHQWPATLVQPVGSPLSLECTVEGTSNPNLYWYRQAAGRGLQLLFYSVGIGQISSEVPQNLSASRPQDRQFILSSKKLLLSDSGFYLCAWSPTSGLYFGQGTRLTVV.

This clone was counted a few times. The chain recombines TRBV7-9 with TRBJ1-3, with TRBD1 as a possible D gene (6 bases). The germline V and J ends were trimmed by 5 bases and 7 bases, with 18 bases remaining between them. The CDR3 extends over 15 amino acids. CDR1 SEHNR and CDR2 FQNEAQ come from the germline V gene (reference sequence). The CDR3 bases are TGTGCCAGCAGCCCCTTAACAGGGATCAGGAACACCATATATTTT. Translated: CASSPLTGIRNTIYF.